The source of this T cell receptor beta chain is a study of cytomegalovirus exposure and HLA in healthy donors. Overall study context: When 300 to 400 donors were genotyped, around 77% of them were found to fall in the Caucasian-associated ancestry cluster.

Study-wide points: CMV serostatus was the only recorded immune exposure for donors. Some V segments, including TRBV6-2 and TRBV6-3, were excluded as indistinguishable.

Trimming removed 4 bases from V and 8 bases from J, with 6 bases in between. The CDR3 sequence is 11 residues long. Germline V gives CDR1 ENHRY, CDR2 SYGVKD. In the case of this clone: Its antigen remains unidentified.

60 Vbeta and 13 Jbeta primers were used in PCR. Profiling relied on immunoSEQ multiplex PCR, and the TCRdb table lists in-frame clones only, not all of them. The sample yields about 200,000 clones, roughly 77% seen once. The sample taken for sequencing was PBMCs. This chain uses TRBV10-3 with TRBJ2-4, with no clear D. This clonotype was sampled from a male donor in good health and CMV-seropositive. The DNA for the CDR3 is TGTGCCATCAGTGCGGGTGACATTCAGTACTTC. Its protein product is CAISAGDIQYF.